These T cell receptor beta chains were read from a single sample in a study of control samples from healthy donors and cancer patients. The data were produced by immunoSEQ multiplex PCR, yet TCRdb's version contains in-frame clones alone and is incomplete. The sample has just over 9,000 clones, roughly 90% seen once; the top ten hold 15% to 20%. Sequencing was performed on PBMCs. These receptors all stem from a man aged 55 to 70 with colorectal cancer. CDR3s include the opening cysteine and the closing phenylalanine or tryptophan. D genes are given only for firm matches. A clone size is listed for some rows: how often the clone was seen (once, few, many), or a class if it is expanded.

j_gene | v_gene | abundance | d_gene | CDR3nt | CDR3aa
TRBJ2-3 | TRBV29-1 | once | - | TGCAGCGTTGACGGGCTGTCGGGTTCCACAGATACGCAGTATTTT | CSVDGLSGSTDTQYF
TRBJ1-2 | TRBV7-8 | - | - | TGTGCCAGCAGCTTGGGGGAGTTTTGGGGTGCGTCCTATGGCTACACCTTC | CASSLGEFWGASYGYTF
TRBJ1-5 | TRBV27 | - | - | TGTGCCAGCAATCTGTACGGGGGGGCCCATCAGCCCCAGCATTTT | CASNLYGGAHQPQHF
TRBJ2-1 | TRBV6-2/TRBV6-3 | - | - | TGTGCCAGCAGTTATAATCTTGATATCAATGAGCAGTTCTTC | CASSYNLDINEQFF
TRBJ2-5 | TRBV7-2 | - | - | TGTGCCAGCAGCCTTATGTACCAAGAGACCCAGTACTTC | CASSLMYQETQYF
TRBJ2-2 | TRBV4-3 | - | - | TGCGCCAGCAGCCAAGATAAAGCAGATAACACCGGGGAGCTGTTTTTT | CASSQDKADNTGELFF
TRBJ1-2 | TRBV5-5 | - | - | TGTGCCAGCAGCTCGCTCGGACGATTTAACTATGGCTACACCTTC | CASSSLGRFNYGYTF
TRBJ2-1 | TRBV30 | - | TRBD2 | TGTGCCTGGGAGCGGGGGGGCAAGGGTAATGAGCAGTTCTTC | CAWERGGKGNEQFF
TRBJ2-2 | TRBV9 | - | - | TGTGCCAACAGCGTTAGAAGGGAGACCTCGAACACCGGGGAGCTGTTTTTT | CANSVRRETSNTGELFF
TRBJ2-1 | TRBV4-1 | - | TRBD2 | TGCGCCAGCAGCCGCGTTCCCGGGGGGGCCAATGAGCAGTTCTTC | CASSRVPGGANEQFF
TRBJ2-3 | TRBV4-3 | once | - | TGCGCCAGCAGCCAAGAACTTCGCACAGATACGCAGTATTTT | CASSQELRTDTQYF
TRBJ1-5 | TRBV27 | - | - | TGTGCCAGCAGTCCCCTTGCTGTCGCTAGCAATCAGCCCCAGCATTTT | CASSPLAVASNQPQHF
TRBJ1-6 | TRBV7-2 | - | - | TGTGCCAGCAGCTTAGGACCGAATAATTCACCCCTCCACTTT | CASSLGPNNSPLHF
TRBJ1-2 | TRBV2 | - | - | TGTGCCAGCAGTGAAGACGGGCGGTATGGCTACACCTTC | CASSEDGRYGYTF
TRBJ2-7 | TRBV5-6 | - | - | TGTGCCAGCAGCCGCAGGGTTACCTACGAGCAGTACTTC | CASSRRVTYEQYF
TRBJ1-4 | TRBV2 | - | - | TGTGCCACGGGCGGGGCCGGTGGAAAACTGTTTTTT | CATGGAGGKLFF
TRBJ1-1 | TRBV28 | - | - | TGTGCCAGCAATTTTCCCCTGGGGGGGAACACTGAAGCTTTCTTT | CASNFPLGGNTEAFF
TRBJ1-1 | TRBV19 | - | - | TGTGCCAGTAGTATCGGGCGGGGGCGGACCACTGAAGCTTTCTTT | CASSIGRGRTTEAFF
TRBJ1-6 | TRBV9 | - | - | TGTGCCAGCAGCGTAGATGCAGGGCCCAATTCACCCCTCCACTTT | CASSVDAGPNSPLHF
TRBJ1-6 | TRBV30 | - | - | TGTGCCAAGCGGAACTTAAGAAATTCACCCCTCCACTTT | CAKRNLRNSPLHF
TRBJ1-5 | TRBV24-1 | - | TRBD1 | TGTGCCACCAGTGAGGGGACAGGGGGTAATCAGCCCCAGCATTTT | CATSEGTGGNQPQHF
TRBJ2-2 | TRBV18 | - | TRBD1 | TGTGCCAGCTCACCTCCCGGGACAGGCTACACCGGGGAGCTGTTTTTT | CASSPPGTGYTGELFF
TRBJ2-7 | TRBV10-3 | - | TRBD1 | TGTGCCATCAGAGGACAGGGTGGATGGTCCTACGAGCAGTACTTC | CAIRGQGGWSYEQYF
TRBJ1-4 | TRBV19 | - | TRBD1 | TGTGCCAGTACCCTGAGGGGGCACAGGGAAAAACTGTTTTTT | CASTLRGHREKLFF
TRBJ1-1 | TRBV4-2 | - | - | TGTGCCAGCAGCCAACCCTGGAGAGGAAGGGGCACTGAAGCTTTCTTT | CASSQPWRGRGTEAFF
TRBJ2-7 | TRBV20-1 | - | TRBD1 | TGCAGTGCTAGTTGGGGACAGGGGGCCAACGAGCAGTACTTC | CSASWGQGANEQYF
TRBJ1-2 | TRBV12-5 | - | TRBD1 | TGTGCTAGTGCCGCCGACAGGGGGCTTTTGTCGAGGAGCTATGGCTACACCTTC | CASAADRGLLSRSYGYTF
TRBJ1-1 | TRBV7-2 | - | - | TGTGCCAGCAGCCCTGCAAGGGTCATGAACACTGAAGCTTTCTTT | CASSPARVMNTEAFF
TRBJ1-2 | TRBV2 | - | - | TGTGCCAGCAGTGTTAACAGGGAATTTGGTGGCTACACCTTC | CASSVNREFGGYTF
TRBJ2-2 | TRBV4-3 | - | TRBD2 | TGCGCCAGCAGCCAGGCGGGGGGGCCCGGCGGGGAGCTGTTTTTT | CASSQAGGPGGELFF
TRBJ2-7 | TRBV28 | once | TRBD1 | TGTGCCAGCGACCGGACAGGGGTATCCTACGAGCAGTACTTC | CASDRTGVSYEQYF
TRBJ1-4 | TRBV6-6 | - | TRBD1 | TGTGCCAGCAGCCAAGGACAGGGGGTTAATGAAAAACTGTTTTTT | CASSQGQGVNEKLFF
TRBJ1-5 | TRBV4-2 | once | TRBD1 | TGTGCCAGCAGCCAAGAGGGGGGGACAGGTACGGATGGGGGGCCCCAGCATTTT | CASSQEGGTGTDGGPQHF
TRBJ1-2 | TRBV9 | few | TRBD1 | TGTGCCAGCAGCGTAGCTGGGGGCAGGGGGTATGGCTACACCTTC | CASSVAGGRGYGYTF
TRBJ2-3 | TRBV5-4 | - | - | TGTGCCAGCAGCTTGTTGGATACGCAGTATTTT | CASSLLDTQYF
TRBJ1-2 | TRBV24-1 | - | - | TGTGCCACCAGTGACGCACGCTATGGCTACACCTTC | CATSDARYGYTF
TRBJ1-6 | TRBV11-2 | - | TRBD1 | TGTGCCAGCAGCCCGGGACAGGGTCGTTCACCCCTCCACTTT | CASSPGQGRSPLHF
TRBJ2-3 | TRBV29-1 | - | - | TGCAGCGTTGGTGGTAGCGAACAGGGAGATACGCAGTATTTT | CSVGGSEQGDTQYF
TRBJ2-3 | TRBV5-4 | - | TRBD2 | TGTGCCAGCAGCACTAGCGGGGGCTCCTACACAGATACGCAGTATTTT | CASSTSGGSYTDTQYF
TRBJ2-7 | TRBV5-4 | - | TRBD2 | TGTGCCAGCAGCGAGGGACTATCGGTATACTACGAGCAGTACTTC | CASSEGLSVYYEQYF
TRBJ2-2 | TRBV9 | - | - | TGTGCCAGCAGCGACGAGAGGCCGAACACCGGGGAGCTGTTTTTT | CASSDERPNTGELFF
TRBJ2-3 | TRBV18 | - | - | TGTGCCAGCTCACCATTTTGGGGCTCGGATACGCAGTATTTT | CASSPFWGSDTQYF
TRBJ1-6 | TRBV5-4 | - | TRBD1 | TGTGCCAGCAGCCGGGTCCCGGGACAGGTAAATAATTCACCCCTCCACTTT | CASSRVPGQVNNSPLHF
TRBJ1-1 | TRBV24-1 | once | TRBD1 | TGTGCCACCAGTGCCCCGGGACAGGGGGCGAAAGCTTTCTTT | CATSAPGQGAKAFF
TRBJ2-5 | TRBV24-1 | - | - | TGTGCCACCAGTTGGGACGAGACCCAGTACTTC | CATSWDETQYF
TRBJ2-5 | TRBV6-2/TRBV6-3 | - | TRBD2 | TGTGCCAGCAGTTCCTTAGCGGGGGGAGGGGAGACCCAGTACTTC | CASSSLAGGGETQYF
TRBJ2-1 | TRBV15 | once | TRBD1 | TGTGCCACCAGCAGTGCGTATGCAGGGGGCAATGAGCAGTTCTTC | CATSSAYAGGNEQFF
TRBJ2-5 | TRBV5-1 | - | TRBD2 | TGCGCCAGCAGCGCAACTAGCGGGGGTGAGACCCAGTACTTC | CASSATSGGETQYF
TRBJ1-1 | TRBV24-1 | - | - | TGTGCCACCGCTGGTGGGGGCACTGAAGCTTTCTTT | CATAGGGTEAFF
TRBJ2-1 | TRBV19 | once | TRBD2 | TGTGCCAGTAGTCCCCGACTAGCGGGGGGGCCGTCCTACAATGAGCAGTTCTTC | CASSPRLAGGPSYNEQFF
TRBJ2-6 | TRBV6-6 | once | - | TGTGCCAGCAGGCAGTCCCTTCGTTCTGGGGCCAACGTCCTGACTTTC | CASRQSLRSGANVLTF
TRBJ2-1 | TRBV27 | - | TRBD1 | TGTGCCAGCAGTTCCAACAGGGGTAAGGGCAATGAGCAGTTCTTC | CASSSNRGKGNEQFF
TRBJ1-5 | TRBV28 | - | TRBD1 | TGTGCCAGCAGTCCGGGACAGAGCTATAGCAATCAGCCCCAGCATTTT | CASSPGQSYSNQPQHF